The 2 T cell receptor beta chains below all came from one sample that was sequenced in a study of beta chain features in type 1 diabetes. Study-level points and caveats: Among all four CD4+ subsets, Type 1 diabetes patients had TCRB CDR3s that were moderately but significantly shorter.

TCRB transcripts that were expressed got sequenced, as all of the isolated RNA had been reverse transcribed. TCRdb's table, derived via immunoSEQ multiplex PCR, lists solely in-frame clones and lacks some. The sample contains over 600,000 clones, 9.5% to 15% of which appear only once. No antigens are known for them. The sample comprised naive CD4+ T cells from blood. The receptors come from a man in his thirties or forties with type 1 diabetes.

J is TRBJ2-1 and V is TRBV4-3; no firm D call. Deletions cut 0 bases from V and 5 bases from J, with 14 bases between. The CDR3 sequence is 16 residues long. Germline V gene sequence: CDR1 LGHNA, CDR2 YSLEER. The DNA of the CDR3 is TGCGCCAGCAGCCAAGAGAGGAAACAGAGAAACAATGAGCAGTTCTTC. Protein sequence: CASSQERKQRNNEQFF.

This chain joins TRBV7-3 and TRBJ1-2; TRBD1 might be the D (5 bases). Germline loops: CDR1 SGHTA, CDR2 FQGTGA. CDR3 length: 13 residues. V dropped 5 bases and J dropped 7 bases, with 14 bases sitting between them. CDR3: CASSPEGNGGYTF. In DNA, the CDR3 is TGTGCCAGCAGCCCGGAGGGGAACGGTGGCTACACCTTC.